The subject of this entry is one T cell receptor (beta chain). Sequencing was performed with immunoSEQ multiplex PCR; in TCRdb, only in-frame clones are kept and a portion is missing. The sample has roughly 290,000 clones, over 75% seen once. The sample originates from a study of blood T cell repertoires in COVID-19. Germline values: CDR1 GTSNPN, CDR2 SVGIG (reference sequence). The trim removed 3 bases at V and 7 bases at J, leaving 5 bases unmatched. The CDR3 spans 13 residues. The receptor's source is a human donor with COVID-19, enrolled during active disease. The donor label of this sample is uncertain. The specimen sequenced was peripheral blood. This chain uses TRBV30 with TRBJ1-4; 7 nucleotides match TRBD1. In nucleotides, the CDR3 is TGTGCCTGGAGCACAGGGGAGCCTGAAAAACTGTTTTTT. Its translation: CAWSTGEPEKLFF.